A selection of T cell receptor beta chains follows, all from one sample in a study of identical twins. TCRdb ran MiXCR on the 5' RACE reads and lists one entry per CDR3 protein. The sample has 700,000 or so distinct CDR3 sequences, roughly 8% seen once. These data also featured in a second study, about yellow fever vaccine responses in identical twins.

The sequenced material came from PBMCs. The receptors originated from a woman between 18 and 29 years old in good health. Each CDR3 is given with its conserved first and last residue. Fields, in order: clone size, J gene, V gene, D gene, CDR3 protein, CDR3 DNA. The D gene is left open where the match is weak. Only some rows state a clone size, as once, few, many or a class for expanded clones.

many | TRBJ2-1 | TRBV4-3 | TRBD2 | CASSQGTSGNNEQFF | TGCGCCAGCAGCCAAGGGACTAGCGGAAACAATGAGCAGTTCTTC
few | TRBJ2-3 | TRBV6-2/TRBV6-3 | NA | CASSYPSGRSGSTDTQYF | TGTGCCAGCAGTTACCCCTCAGGGAGGAGCGGGAGCACAGATACGCAGTATTTT
NA | TRBJ1-5 | TRBV28 | NA | CASSFEADSNQPQHF | TGTGCCAGCAGTTTTGAGGCAGATAGCAATCAGCCCCAGCATTTT
many | TRBJ2-7 | TRBV11-2 | TRBD1 | CASSLDRAIYEQYF | TGTGCCAGCAGTTTGGACAGGGCCATCTACGAGCAGTACTTC
NA | TRBJ2-5 | TRBV5-1 | TRBD2 | CATSRLAEEETQYF | TGCGCCACGTCTAGACTAGCCGAAGAAGAGACCCAGTACTTC
few | TRBJ2-7 | TRBV27 | NA | CASSYGLVYEQYF | TGTGCCAGCAGTTATGGACTTGTCTACGAGCAGTACTTC
many | TRBJ2-4 | TRBV7-9 | NA | CASSPNKNIQYF | TGTGCCAGCAGCCCAAACAAAAACATTCAGTACTTC
few | TRBJ2-7 | TRBV13 | NA | CASSFRTRFYEQYF | TGTGCCAGCAGCTTTCGGACCCGTTTTTACGAGCAGTACTTC
few | TRBJ2-5 | TRBV28 | NA | CASSFLIRGGETQYF | TGTGCCAGCAGTTTTCTGATTAGGGGAGGAGAGACCCAGTACTTC
few | TRBJ2-7 | TRBV7-8 | TRBD1 | CASSGDRGDEQYF | TGTGCCAGCAGCGGAGACAGGGGCGACGAGCAGTACTTC
few | TRBJ1-2 | TRBV5-6 | NA | CASRIQGLLTNGYTF | TGTGCCAGCAGAATCCAGGGGCTTTTGACGAATGGCTACACCTTC
NA | TRBJ1-4 | TRBV5-1 | NA | CASSLVEMNEKLFF | TGCGCCAGCAGCTTGGTCGAGATGAATGAAAAACTGTTTTTT
few | TRBJ2-6 | TRBV4-3 | NA | CASSPQVGVGANVLTF | TGCGCCAGCAGCCCCCAAGTGGGGGTCGGGGCCAACGTCCTGACTTTC
few | TRBJ1-2 | TRBV6-2/TRBV6-3 | NA | CASSYSIGQGSPQNYGYTF | TGTGCCAGCAGTTACTCGATCGGGCAGGGGTCCCCTCAGAACTATGGCTACACCTTC
NA | TRBJ2-7 | TRBV20-1 | TRBD1 | CSARNQPGTGTYEQYF | TGCAGTGCTCGCAATCAACCCGGGACAGGGACCTACGAGCAGTACTTC
NA | TRBJ2-2 | TRBV2 | NA | CASSEVVTGELFF | TGTGCCAGCTCCGAGGTTGTAACCGGGGAGCTGTTTTTT
few | TRBJ2-1 | TRBV19 | NA | CASSAPLASALNEQFF | TGTGCCAGTAGTGCCCCACTGGCTAGCGCCCTTAATGAGCAGTTCTTC
few | TRBJ2-3 | TRBV20-1 | TRBD2 | CSARDRVSGGAGVSGQYF | TGCAGTGCTAGAGATAGAGTTAGCGGGGGGGCCGGGGTTAGCGGGCAGTATTTT
NA | TRBJ2-1 | TRBV4-1 | NA | CASSQVLTGNEQFF | TGCGCCAGCAGCCAAGTCCTCACAGGGAATGAGCAGTTCTTC
NA | TRBJ2-3 | TRBV27 | TRBD2 | CASTYRIAGGRDTQYF | TGTGCCAGCACTTACAGGATAGCGGGAGGGAGAGATACGCAGTATTTT
NA | TRBJ2-7 | TRBV7-2 | NA | CASSRGGFPYEQYF | TGTGCCAGCAGCCGAGGGGGGTTTCCCTACGAGCAGTACTTC
NA | TRBJ2-7 | TRBV19 | NA | CASTLASGGIYEQYF | TGTGCCAGTACCCTAGCAAGTGGGGGGATCTACGAGCAGTACTTC
few | TRBJ2-1 | TRBV10-2 | NA | CASSTPGLAFYNEQFF | TGCGCCAGCAGTACCCCGGGACTCGCGTTCTACAATGAGCAGTTCTTC
few | TRBJ2-7 | TRBV29-1 | NA | CSGSLAQGNEQYF | TGCAGCGGGTCCTTGGCGCAGGGCAACGAGCAGTACTTC
few | TRBJ2-7 | TRBV20-1 | TRBD2 | CPAELAGVSSYEQYF | TGCCCTGCGGAACTAGCGGGCGTGAGCTCCTACGAGCAGTACTTC
few | TRBJ1-1 | TRBV6-1 | TRBD1 | CASRMGMGQGVTEAFF | TGTGCCAGCAGGATGGGTATGGGACAGGGTGTGACTGAAGCTTTCTTT
few | TRBJ1-4 | TRBV7-9 | NA | CASSFLQLNEKLFF | TGTGCCAGCAGCTTTTTACAGCTTAATGAAAAACTGTTTTTT
few | TRBJ2-7 | TRBV28 | TRBD1 | CASSFRGTGLYEQYF | TGTGCCAGCAGTTTCCGTGGGACAGGACTCTACGAGCAGTACTTC
few | TRBJ1-1 | TRBV28 | NA | CASSPRGRATEAFF | TGTGCCAGCAGTCCCCGTGGCAGGGCCACTGAAGCTTTCTTT
NA | TRBJ2-3 | TRBV20-1 | NA | CSARGTGGRNTQYF | TGCAGTGCTAGGGGAACCGGGGGGCGAAATACGCAGTATTTT
many | TRBJ2-1 | TRBV12-3/TRBV12-4 | NA | CASSRAGVNEQFF | TGTGCCAGCAGTCGTGCAGGGGTGAATGAGCAGTTCTTC
many | TRBJ2-2 | TRBV5-1 | TRBD2 | CATRGTSSTGELFF | TGCGCCACCAGAGGGACTAGTAGCACCGGGGAGCTGTTTTTT
many | TRBJ1-1 | TRBV6-5 | NA | CASSYSGSGRGGTEAFF | TGTGCCAGCAGTTACTCGGGGTCTGGGAGGGGGGGCACTGAAGCTTTCTTT
many | TRBJ2-2 | TRBV12-3/TRBV12-4 | TRBD1 | CASRPTGDTGELFF | TGTGCCAGCAGACCAACAGGGGACACCGGGGAGCTGTTTTTT
NA | TRBJ2-3 | TRBV27 | NA | CASSLYVGQTTDTQYF | TGTGCCAGCAGTTTATATGTGGGCCAAACAACAGATACGCAGTATTTT
many | TRBJ2-1 | TRBV7-9 | TRBD1 | CASSLAGTGINEQFF | TGTGCCAGCAGCTTGGCCGGGACAGGCATAAATGAGCAGTTCTTC
few | TRBJ2-1 | TRBV5-1 | TRBD2 | CASSLATSGAYNEQFF | TGCGCCAGCAGCTTGGCCACTAGCGGGGCCTACAATGAGCAGTTCTTC
few | TRBJ2-3 | TRBV7-3 | NA | CASSVTPGSDTQYF | TGTGCCAGCAGTGTAACTCCCGGGTCAGATACGCAGTATTTT
NA | TRBJ2-1 | TRBV6-5 | TRBD1 | CASSYPGQINEQFF | TGTGCCAGCAGTTACCCGGGACAGATCAATGAGCAGTTCTTC
many | TRBJ2-1 | TRBV3-1 | TRBD2 | CASSHGLADNEQFF | TGTGCCAGCAGCCACGGGCTAGCGGACAATGAGCAGTTCTTC
many | TRBJ2-2 | TRBV5-1 | NA | CASSTNVQFANTGELFF | TGCGCCAGCAGCACTAACGTTCAGTTCGCGAACACCGGGGAGCTGTTTTTT
many | TRBJ2-5 | TRBV12-3/TRBV12-4 | NA | CASSLWGRWETQYF | TGTGCCAGCAGTTTATGGGGCCGTTGGGAGACCCAGTACTTC
NA | TRBJ2-5 | TRBV5-1 | TRBD2 | CASSLESGGLLETQYF | TGCGCCAGCAGCTTGGAGTCGGGGGGGCTCTTGGAGACCCAGTACTTC
few | TRBJ2-1 | TRBV5-1 | NA | CASSLEGLVSNEQFF | TGCGCCAGCAGCTTGGAGGGGCTCGTGTCAAATGAGCAGTTCTTC
NA | TRBJ2-1 | TRBV4-3 | NA | CASSQDRTRDEQFF | TGCGCCAGCAGCCAAGATCGCACCAGGGATGAGCAGTTCTTC
NA | TRBJ1-1 | TRBV27 | NA | CASSLTTDLNTEAFF | TGTGCCAGCAGTCTTACGACAGACTTGAACACTGAAGCTTTCTTT
few | TRBJ2-4 | TRBV18 | NA | CASSPPLAKNIQYF | TGTGCCAGCTCACCACCGTTAGCCAAAAACATTCAGTACTTC
many | TRBJ2-7 | TRBV24-1 | NA | CATSDPDTGDSYEQYF | TGTGCCACCAGTGACCCGGACACAGGTGACTCCTACGAGCAGTACTTC